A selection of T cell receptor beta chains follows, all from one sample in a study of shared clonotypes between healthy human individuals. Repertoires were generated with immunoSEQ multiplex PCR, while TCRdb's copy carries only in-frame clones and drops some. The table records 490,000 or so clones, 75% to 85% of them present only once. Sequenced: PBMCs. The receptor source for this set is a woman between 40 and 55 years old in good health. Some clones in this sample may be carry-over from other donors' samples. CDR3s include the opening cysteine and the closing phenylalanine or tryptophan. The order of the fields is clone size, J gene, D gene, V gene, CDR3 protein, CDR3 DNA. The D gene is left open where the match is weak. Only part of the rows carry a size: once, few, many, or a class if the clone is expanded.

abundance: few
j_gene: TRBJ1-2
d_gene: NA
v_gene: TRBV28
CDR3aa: CATSRGGRGAHTF
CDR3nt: TGTGCCACCTCACGTGGCGGCCGCGGGGCCCACACCTTC

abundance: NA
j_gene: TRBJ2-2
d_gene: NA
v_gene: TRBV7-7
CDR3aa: CASSSTPGELFF
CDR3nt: TGTGCTAGCAGCTCGACACCCGGGGAGCTGTTTTTT

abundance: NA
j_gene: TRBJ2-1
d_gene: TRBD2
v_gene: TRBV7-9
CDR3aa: CASSVLAGEGEQFF
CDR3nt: TGTGCCAGCAGCGTACTAGCGGGAGAGGGTGAGCAGTTCTTC

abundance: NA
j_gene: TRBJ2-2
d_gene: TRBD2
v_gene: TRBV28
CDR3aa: CASSLGRVSTGELFF
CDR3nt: TGTGCCAGCAGTTTGGGGAGGGTGAGCACCGGGGAGCTGTTTTTT

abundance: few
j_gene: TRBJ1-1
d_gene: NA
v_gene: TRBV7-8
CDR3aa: CASSLRASVNTEAFF
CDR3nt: TGTGCCAGCAGCCTCAGGGCCAGCGTGAACACTGAAGCTTTCTTT

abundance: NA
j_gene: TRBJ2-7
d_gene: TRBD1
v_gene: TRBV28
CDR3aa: CASSIPVGTEYF
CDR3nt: TGTGCCAGCAGTATCCCGGTCGGGACAGAGTACTTC

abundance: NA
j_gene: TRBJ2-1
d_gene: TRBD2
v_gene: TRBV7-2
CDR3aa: CASSGAGGPSNEQFF
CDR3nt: TGTGCCAGCAGCGGAGCGGGAGGGCCTAGCAATGAGCAGTTCTTC

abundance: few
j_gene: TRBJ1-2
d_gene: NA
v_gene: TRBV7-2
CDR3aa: CASSLETGIFGYTF
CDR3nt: TGTGCCAGCAGCTTAGAGACGGGAATCTTCGGCTACACCTTC

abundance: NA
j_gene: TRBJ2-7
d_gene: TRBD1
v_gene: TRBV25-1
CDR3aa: CASSDDRGDEQYF
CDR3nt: TGTGCCAGCAGTGACGACAGGGGCGACGAGCAGTACTTC

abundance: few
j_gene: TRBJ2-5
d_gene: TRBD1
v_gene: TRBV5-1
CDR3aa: CASSPSMTGSETQYF
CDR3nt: TGCGCCAGCAGCCCCTCTATGACAGGGAGTGAGACCCAGTACTTC

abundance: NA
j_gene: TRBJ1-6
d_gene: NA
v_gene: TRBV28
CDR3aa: CASSLWGENSPLHF
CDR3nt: TGTGCCAGCAGTTTATGGGGGGAAAATTCACCCCTCCACTTT

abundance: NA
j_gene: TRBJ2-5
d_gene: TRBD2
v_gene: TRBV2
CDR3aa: CASIFAPGTSPLQETQYF
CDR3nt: TGTGCCAGCATCTTCGCCCCCGGGACTAGCCCACTCCAAGAGACCCAGTACTTC

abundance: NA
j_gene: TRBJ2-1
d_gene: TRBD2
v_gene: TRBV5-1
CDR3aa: CASSFSGDHNEQFF
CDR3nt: TGCGCCAGCAGCTTTAGCGGGGATCACAATGAGCAGTTCTTC

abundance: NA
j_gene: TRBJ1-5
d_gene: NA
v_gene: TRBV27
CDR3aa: CASSLTNSNQPQHF
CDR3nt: TGTGCCAGCAGTTTAACCAATAGCAATCAGCCCCAGCATTTT

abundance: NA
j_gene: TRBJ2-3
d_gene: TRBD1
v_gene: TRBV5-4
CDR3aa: CASSSPGGGTDTQYF
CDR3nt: TGTGCCAGCAGCTCACCAGGGGGTGGTACAGATACGCAGTATTTT

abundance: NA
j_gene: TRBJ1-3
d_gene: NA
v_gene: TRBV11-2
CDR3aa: CASSPSPSGNTIYF
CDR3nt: TGTGCCAGCAGCCCATCTCCCTCTGGAAACACCATATATTTT

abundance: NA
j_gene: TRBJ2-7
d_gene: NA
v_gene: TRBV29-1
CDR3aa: CSVDGLGYEQYF
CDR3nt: TGCAGCGTTGACGGGTTGGGCTACGAGCAGTACTTC

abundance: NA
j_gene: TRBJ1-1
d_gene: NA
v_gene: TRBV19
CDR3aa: CASSPGGTEAFF
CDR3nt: TGTGCCAGTAGTCCCGGCGGCACTGAAGCTTTCTTT

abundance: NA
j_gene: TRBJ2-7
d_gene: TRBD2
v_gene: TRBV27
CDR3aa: CASRRGGATLYEQYF
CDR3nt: TGTGCCAGCAGGCGGGGGGGGGCCACCCTCTACGAGCAGTACTTC

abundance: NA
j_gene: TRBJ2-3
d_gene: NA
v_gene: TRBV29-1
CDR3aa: CSTEVGDTQYF
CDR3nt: TGCAGCACGGAGGTGGGAGATACGCAGTATTTT

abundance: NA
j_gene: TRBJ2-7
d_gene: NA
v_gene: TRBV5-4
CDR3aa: CASSLRGSYEQYF
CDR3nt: TGTGCCAGCAGCTTACGGGGCTCCTACGAGCAGTACTTC

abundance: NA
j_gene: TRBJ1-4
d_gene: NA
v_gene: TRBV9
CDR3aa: CASSTRSATNEKLFF
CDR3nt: TGTGCCAGCAGCACCCGATCCGCAACTAATGAAAAACTGTTTTTT

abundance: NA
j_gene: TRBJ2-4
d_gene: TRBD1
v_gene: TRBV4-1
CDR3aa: CASSQLTGGAKNIQYF
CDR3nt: TGCGCCAGCAGCCAATTAACAGGGGGGGCCAAAAACATTCAGTACTTC

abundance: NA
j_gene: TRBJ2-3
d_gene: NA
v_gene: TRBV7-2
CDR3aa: CASSHFPADTQYF
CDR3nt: TGTGCCAGCAGCCATTTCCCGGCGGATACGCAGTATTTT

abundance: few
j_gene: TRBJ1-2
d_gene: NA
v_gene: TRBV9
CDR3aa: CASSVGGQNYGYTF
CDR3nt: TGTGCCAGCAGCGTAGGTGGACAGAACTATGGCTACACCTTC

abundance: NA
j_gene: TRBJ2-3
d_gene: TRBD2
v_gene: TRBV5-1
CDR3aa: CASSGKRGHTDTQYF
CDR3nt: TGCGCCAGCAGCGGAAAGCGGGGCCACACAGATACGCAGTATTTT

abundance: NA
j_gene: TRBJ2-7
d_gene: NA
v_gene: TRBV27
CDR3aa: CASKSRGPSYEQYF
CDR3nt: TGTGCCAGCAAATCGAGGGGACCCTCCTACGAGCAGTACTTC

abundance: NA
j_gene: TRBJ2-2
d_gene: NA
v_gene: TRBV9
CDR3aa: CASSVSGGNTGELFF
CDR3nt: TGTGCCAGCAGCGTTTCCGGGGGTAACACCGGGGAGCTGTTTTTT

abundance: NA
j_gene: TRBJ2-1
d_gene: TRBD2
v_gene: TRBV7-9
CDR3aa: CASSPGGGPYNEQFF
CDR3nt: TGTGCCAGCAGCCCCGGGGGAGGGCCCTACAATGAGCAGTTCTTC

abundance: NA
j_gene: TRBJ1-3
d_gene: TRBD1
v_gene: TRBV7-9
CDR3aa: CASSRNRGGGNTIYF
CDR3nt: TGTGCCAGCAGCCGTAACAGGGGTGGTGGAAACACCATATATTTT

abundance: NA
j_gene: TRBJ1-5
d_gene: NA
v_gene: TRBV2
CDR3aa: CASSEVYSNQPQHF
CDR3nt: TGTGCCAGCAGTGAAGTTTATAGCAATCAGCCCCAGCATTTT

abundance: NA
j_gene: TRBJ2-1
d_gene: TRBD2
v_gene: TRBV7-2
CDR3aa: CASSLGTSGDEQFF
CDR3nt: TGTGCCAGCAGCCTCGGGACTAGCGGGGATGAGCAGTTCTTC

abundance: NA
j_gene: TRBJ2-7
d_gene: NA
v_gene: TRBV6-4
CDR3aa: CASSDSIASEQYF
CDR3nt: TGTGCCAGCAGTGACTCAATAGCGTCCGAGCAGTACTTC

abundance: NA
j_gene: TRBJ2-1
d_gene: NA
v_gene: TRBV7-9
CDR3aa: CAGLGRGTYNEQFF
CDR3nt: TGTGCCGGCCTGGGCCGAGGGACCTACAATGAGCAGTTCTTC

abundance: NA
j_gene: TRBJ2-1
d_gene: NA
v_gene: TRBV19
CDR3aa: CASSIDLGAYNEQFF
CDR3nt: TGTGCCAGTAGTATAGATCTAGGGGCTTACAATGAGCAGTTCTTC

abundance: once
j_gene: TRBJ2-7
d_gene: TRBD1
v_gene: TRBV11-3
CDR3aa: CAPKGTGGCEQYF
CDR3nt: TGTGCCCCCAAGGGAACAGGGGGCTGCGAGCAGTACTTC

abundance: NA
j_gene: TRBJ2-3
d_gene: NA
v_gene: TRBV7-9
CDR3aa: CASSLEGGTTDTQYF
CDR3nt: TGTGCCAGCAGCTTAGAGGGAGGTACCACAGATACGCAGTATTTT

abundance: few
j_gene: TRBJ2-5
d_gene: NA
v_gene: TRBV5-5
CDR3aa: CASSLGIQGNQETQYF
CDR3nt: TGTGCCAGCAGCTTGGGAATACAGGGAAACCAAGAGACCCAGTACTTC

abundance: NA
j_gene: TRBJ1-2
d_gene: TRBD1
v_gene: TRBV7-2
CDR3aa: CASSFYGQVWIYGYTF
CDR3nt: TGTGCCAGCAGCTTTTACGGACAGGTTTGGATTTATGGCTACACCTTC

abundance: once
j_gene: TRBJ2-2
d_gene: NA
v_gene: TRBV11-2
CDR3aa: CASSISVAGELFF
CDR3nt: TGTGCCAGCAGCATAAGCGTAGCCGGGGAGCTGTTTTTT

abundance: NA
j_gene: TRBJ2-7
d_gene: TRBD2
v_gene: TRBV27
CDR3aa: CASSLWGTSGTYEQYF
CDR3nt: TGTGCCAGCAGTTTATGGGGTACTAGCGGGACCTACGAGCAGTACTTC

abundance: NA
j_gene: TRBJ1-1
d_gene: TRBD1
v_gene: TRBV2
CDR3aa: CASSGGQGARLAFF
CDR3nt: TGTGCCAGCAGTGGTGGACAGGGGGCGAGGTTGGCTTTCTTT

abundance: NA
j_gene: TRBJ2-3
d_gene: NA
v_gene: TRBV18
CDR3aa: CASSPETSTDTQYF
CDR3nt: TGTGCCAGCTCACCCGAAACTAGCACAGATACGCAGTATTTT

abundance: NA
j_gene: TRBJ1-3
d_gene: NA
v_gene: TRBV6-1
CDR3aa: CASSERGGGNTIYF
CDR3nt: TGTGCCAGCAGTGAACGGGGCGGTGGAAACACCATATATTTT

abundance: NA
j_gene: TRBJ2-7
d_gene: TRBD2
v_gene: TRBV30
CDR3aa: CAWRYWTGGYSYEQYF
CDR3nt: TGTGCCTGGAGATATTGGACGGGAGGGTACTCCTACGAGCAGTACTTC

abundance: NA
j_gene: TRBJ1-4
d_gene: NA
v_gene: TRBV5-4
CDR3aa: CASGRWRNEKLFF
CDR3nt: TGTGCCAGCGGCCGATGGAGGAATGAAAAACTGTTTTTT

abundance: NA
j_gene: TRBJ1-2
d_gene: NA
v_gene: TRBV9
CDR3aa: CASSGGVGYGYTF
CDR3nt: TGTGCCAGCAGCGGGGGGGTTGGCTATGGCTACACCTTC

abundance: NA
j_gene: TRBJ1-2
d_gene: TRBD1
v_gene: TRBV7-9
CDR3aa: CASSSSGTGEFYGYTF
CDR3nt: TGTGCCAGCAGCTCCTCCGGGACAGGGGAATTCTATGGCTACACCTTC